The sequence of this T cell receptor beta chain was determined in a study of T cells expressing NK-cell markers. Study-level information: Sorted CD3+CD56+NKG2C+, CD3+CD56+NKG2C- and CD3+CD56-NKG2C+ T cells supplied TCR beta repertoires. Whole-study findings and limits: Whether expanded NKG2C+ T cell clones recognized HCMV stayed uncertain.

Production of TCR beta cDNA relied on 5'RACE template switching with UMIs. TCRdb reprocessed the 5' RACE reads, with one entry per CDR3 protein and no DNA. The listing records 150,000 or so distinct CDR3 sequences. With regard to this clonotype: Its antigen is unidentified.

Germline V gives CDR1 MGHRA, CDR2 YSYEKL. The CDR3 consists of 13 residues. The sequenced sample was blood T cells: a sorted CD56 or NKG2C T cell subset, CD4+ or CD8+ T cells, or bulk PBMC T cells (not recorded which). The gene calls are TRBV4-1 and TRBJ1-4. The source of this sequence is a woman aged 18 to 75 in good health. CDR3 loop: CASSRRENEKLFF.